Following are 11 T cell receptor beta chains from one sample sequenced in a study of T cells in Graves' hyperthyroidism and ophthalmopathy. RNA transcripts served as the template for amplifying TCR beta CDR3 regions. TCR CDR3 regions were first amplified by RT-PCR with HTBI primers. TCRdb processed the multiplex PCR reads anew with MiXCR; each CDR3 protein has one entry. Of around 500,000 distinct CDR3 sequences in the sample, about 15% were seen once. The sequenced material came from blood. These receptor sequences come from a woman in her 30s with Graves' ophthalmopathy.

As to this clonotype: This may be a read error, as it is one base from a much larger clone. The chain recombines TRBV29-1 with TRBJ2-1; 10 bases agree with TRBD2. CDR1 and CDR2 (germline): SQVTM, ANQGSEA. This CDR3 contains 15 residues. The CDR3 DNA sequence: TGCAACCCCAAGGGGCTAGCGGGAGCATACAATGAGCAGTTCTTC. Its protein product is CNPKGLAGAYNEQFF.

This clonotype was recorded many times. This chain uses TRBV11-1 with TRBJ2-3, with TRBD1 identical over 8 bases. The length of the CDR3 is 15 residues. Per germline, CDR1 SGHAT and CDR2 FQDESV (reference sequence). V trimming: 7 bases; J trimming: 2 bases; junction bases outside the gene matches: 8. The CDR3 DNA is TGTGCCAGCAACTATGGACAGGGACACACAGATACGCAGTATTTT. Translation: CASNYGQGHTDTQYF.

This clonotype was picked up many times. The rearrangement uses TRBV6-1 and TRBJ2-7; D possibly corresponds to TRBD2 (5 bases). Germline V lookup: CDR1 MNHNS, CDR2 SASEGT. Trimming stripped 6 bases from V and 6 bases from J, with 12 bases between. The CDR3 loop spans 12 amino acids. Here the CDR3 reads CASSRTRGEQYF. DNA for the CDR3: TGTGCCAGCAGCCGGACCCGGGGCGAGCAGTACTTC.

The sample holds many counts of this clonotype. The chain joins TRBV20-1 to TRBJ2-1, with D possibly matching TRBD2 (8 bases). The CDR3 is made up of 15 amino acids. V gave up 4 bases and J gave up 4 bases, with 17 bases separating them. Germline loops: CDR1 DFQATT, CDR2 SNEGSKA (reference sequence). In DNA form, the CDR3 reads TGCAGTGCTACCAGGGGGGCTAGCGGGTACAATGAGCAGTTCTTC. Translating it yields CSATRGASGYNEQFF.

The chain uses TRBV5-5 and TRBJ2-1; TRBD2 agrees at 11 bases. The CDR3 is made up of 21 amino acids. Per germline, CDR1 SGHKS and CDR2 YYEKEE (reference sequence). V lost 3 bases to trimming and J lost 2 bases; unmatched junction nucleotides: 19. This CDR3 is CASSWPSGTSGSTSTYNEQFF. Written as DNA, the CDR3 is TGTGCCAGCAGCTGGCCTTCCGGGACTAGCGGCTCCACCTCGACCTACAATGAGCAGTTCTTC. Full variable domain (missing parts from reference TRBV5-5 and TRBJ2-1): DAGVTQSPTHLIKTRGQQVTLRCSPISGHKSVSWYQQVLGQGPQFIFQYYEKEERGRGNFPDRFSARQFPNYSSELNVNALLLGDSALYLCASSWPSGTSGSTSTYNEQFFGPGTRLTVL.

This clonotype was counted many times. The chain uses TRBV12-3 or TRBV12-4 and TRBJ1-6; D is undetermined. The germline V and J ends were trimmed by 1 base and 4 bases, with 8 bases remaining between them. The CDR3 covers 15 residues. This chain's CDR3 is CASSLEGRYNSPLHF. Here the CDR3 DNA reads TGTGCCAGCAGTTTAGAGGGCCGTTATAATTCACCCCTCCACTTT.

This chain links TRBV7-2 with TRBJ2-7; 9 positions match TRBD1. The CDR3 spans 17 residues. Trimming at V came to 4 bases and at J to 5 bases, leaving 15 bases not matched to a gene. In germline, CDR1 is SGHTA, CDR2 FQGNSA. CDR3 coding DNA: TGTGCCAGCAGCTCCCTTAGTTGGGGACAGGGACATCACGAGCAGTACTTC. It codes for CASSSLSWGQGHHEQYF.

There are a few counts of this clonotype. The chain combines TRBV19 with TRBJ1-1, with D tentatively TRBD1 (5 bases). V lost 3 bases, J lost 3 bases, and 11 bases lay in between. The CDR3 sequence is 14 residues long. The germline gives CDR1 LNHDA, CDR2 SQIVND (reference sequence). The CDR3 loop is CASSMTGGDTEAFF. CDR3 in DNA: TGTGCCAGTAGTATGACCGGAGGGGACACTGAAGCTTTCTTT.

The chain uses TRBV29-1 and TRBJ1-1, with D tentatively TRBD1 (5 bases). V was shortened by 6 bases and J by 4 bases, with 18 bases between the two germline ends. CDR1 and CDR2 (germline): SQVTM, ANQGSEA. CDR3 length equals 14 residues. The CDR3 reads CSVGRSDTSTEAFF. DNA of the CDR3: TGCAGCGTGGGCCGCTCGGACACTAGCACTGAAGCTTTCTTT.

This rearrangement joins TRBV4-3 to TRBJ2-2; D ambiguous. Germline CDR1 LGHNA, CDR2 YSLEER. The CDR3 contains 17 residues. V was cut by 1 base and J by 1 base, with 13 bases left in between. The chain's CDR3 is CASSQVRTRRNTGELFF. The CDR3 region has the DNA TGCGCCAGCAGCCAAGTTCGTACCCGGCGGAACACCGGGGAGCTGTTTTTT.

This clonotype was counted many times. The chain couples TRBV13 to TRBJ2-7; D remains ambiguous. CDR3 length equals 12 residues. Germline V lookup: CDR1 PRHDT, CDR2 FYEKMQ (reference sequence). V was clipped by 5 bases and J by 6 bases, with 11 bases between them. The CDR3: CASSPPFGEQYF. As DNA, the CDR3 is TGTGCCAGCAGCCCTCCTTTCGGCGAGCAGTACTTC.